These 2 T cell receptor beta chains originate from one sample sequenced in a study of CD8 T cells in ankylosing spondylitis. TCRdb reanalysed the 5' RACE reads using MiXCR and keeps one entry per CDR3 protein. The sample includes around 140,000 distinct CDR3 sequences, roughly 11% seen only once; the top ten take around 4.1%. The specimen sequenced was blood, either unsorted or a sorted T cell fraction (not recorded which). These receptors came from a female donor with ankylosing spondylitis or in good health (not recorded which).

This clonotype was counted ten times or more. J is TRBJ2-5 and V is TRBV3-1, with 7 bases matching TRBD1. Per germline, CDR1 LGHDT and CDR2 YNNKEL (reference sequence). V gave up 1 base and J gave up 2 bases; unmatched junction bases: 7. The CDR3 covers 16 residues. Here the CDR3 reads CASSQAWATGQETQYF. The CDR3 DNA follows: TGTGCCAGCAGCCAAGCGTGGGCGACAGGGCAAGAGACCCAGTACTTC.

CDR3 residues: CASSPPGLAGDNEQFF. CDR3 in DNA: TGTGCCAGCAGCCCTCCGGGACTAGCGGGGGACAATGAGCAGTTCTTC. The chain combines TRBV7-2 with TRBJ2-1; 14 positions match TRBD2. There are 16 residues in the CDR3. The V and J ends lost 5 bases and 5 bases, in that order; junction bases with no gene match: 5. Germline loops: CDR1 SGHTA, CDR2 FQGNSA.